This TCR beta chain was identified during a study of CD8 T cells in Susac syndrome. The multiple sclerosis controls were treatment-naive patients affected by stable or active relapsing-remitting disease. Reverse transcription of about 0.45 to 1 ug RNA was performed with random hexamers. TCRdb analysed the immunoSEQ multiplex PCR reads with MiXCR anew, one entry per CDR3 protein. The sample lists roughly 120,000 distinct CDR3 sequences; approximately 93% were seen once. Trimming removed 6 bases from V and 0 bases from J, with 8 bases in between. CDR3 length: 12 amino acids. Germline CDR1 reads DFQATT; CDR2 reads SNEGSKA (reference sequence).

This receptor was obtained from a human donor with multiple sclerosis. The chain is built from TRBV20-1 and TRBJ1-2; no reliable D call. Sequenced: CD4+ T cells from PBMCs. The CDR3, as DNA: TGCAGTGCCCTCAATACTAACTATGGCTACACCTTC. Amino acid sequence: CSALNTNYGYTF.